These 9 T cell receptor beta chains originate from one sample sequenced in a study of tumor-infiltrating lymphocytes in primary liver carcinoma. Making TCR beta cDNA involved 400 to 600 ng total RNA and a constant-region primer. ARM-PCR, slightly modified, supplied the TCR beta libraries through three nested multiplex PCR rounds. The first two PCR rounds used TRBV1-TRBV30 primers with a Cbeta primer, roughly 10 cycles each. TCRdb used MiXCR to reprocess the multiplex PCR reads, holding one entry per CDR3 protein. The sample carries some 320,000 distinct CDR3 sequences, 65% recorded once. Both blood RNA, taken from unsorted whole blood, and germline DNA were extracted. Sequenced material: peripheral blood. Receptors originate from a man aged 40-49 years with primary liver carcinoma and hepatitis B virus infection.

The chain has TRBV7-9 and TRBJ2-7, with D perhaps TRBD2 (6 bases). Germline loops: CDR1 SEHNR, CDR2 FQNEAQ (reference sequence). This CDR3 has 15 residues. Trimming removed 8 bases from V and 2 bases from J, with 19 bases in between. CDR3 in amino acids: CASSPVGGTTYEQYF. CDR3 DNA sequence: TGTGCCAGCTCCCCCGTTGGAGGGACCACCTACGAGCAGTACTTC.

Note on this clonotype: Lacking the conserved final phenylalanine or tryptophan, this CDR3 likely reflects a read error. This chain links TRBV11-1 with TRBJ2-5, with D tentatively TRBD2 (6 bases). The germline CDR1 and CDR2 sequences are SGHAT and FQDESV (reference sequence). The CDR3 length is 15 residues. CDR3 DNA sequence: TGTGTCAACAGCTCCCCGGTACTAGCCGGGGAGACCCAGTACCTC. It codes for CVNSSPVLAGETQYL.

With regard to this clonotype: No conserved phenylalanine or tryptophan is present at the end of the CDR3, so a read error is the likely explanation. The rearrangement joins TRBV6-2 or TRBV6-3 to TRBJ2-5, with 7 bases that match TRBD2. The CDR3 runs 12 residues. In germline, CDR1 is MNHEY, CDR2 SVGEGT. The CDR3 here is CASGAGVETQYL. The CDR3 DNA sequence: TGTGCCAGCGGGGCGGGAGTGGAGACTCAGTACCTC.

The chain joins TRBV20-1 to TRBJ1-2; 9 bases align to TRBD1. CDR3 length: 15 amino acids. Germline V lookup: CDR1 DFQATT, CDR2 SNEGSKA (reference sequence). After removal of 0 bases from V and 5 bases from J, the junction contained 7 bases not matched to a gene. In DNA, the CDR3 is TGCAGTGCTAGAGACTTCGGACAGGGGAAGTATGGCTACACCTTC. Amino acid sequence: CSARDFGQGKYGYTF.

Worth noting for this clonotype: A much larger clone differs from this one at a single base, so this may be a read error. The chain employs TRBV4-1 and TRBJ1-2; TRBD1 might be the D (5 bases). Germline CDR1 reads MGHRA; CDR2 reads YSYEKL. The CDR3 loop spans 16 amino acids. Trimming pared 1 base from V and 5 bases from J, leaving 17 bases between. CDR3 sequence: CASSQVGGELGYGYTF. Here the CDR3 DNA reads TGCGCCAGCAGCCAAGTTGGGGGGGAGCTAGGTTATGGCTACACCTTC.

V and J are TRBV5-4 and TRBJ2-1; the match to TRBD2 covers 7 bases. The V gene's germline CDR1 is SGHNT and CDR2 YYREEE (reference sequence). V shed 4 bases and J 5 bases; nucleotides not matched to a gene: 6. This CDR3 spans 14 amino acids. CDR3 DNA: TGTGCCAGCAGCGTCCGGCTAGCGGACAATGAGCAGTTCTTC. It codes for CASSVRLADNEQFF.

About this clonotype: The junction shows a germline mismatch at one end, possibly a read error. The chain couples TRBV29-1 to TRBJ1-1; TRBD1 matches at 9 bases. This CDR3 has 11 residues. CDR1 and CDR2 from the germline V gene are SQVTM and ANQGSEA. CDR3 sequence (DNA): TGCAGCGTTGATTCGGACAGGGGAGCTTTCTTC. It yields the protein CSVDSDRGAFF.

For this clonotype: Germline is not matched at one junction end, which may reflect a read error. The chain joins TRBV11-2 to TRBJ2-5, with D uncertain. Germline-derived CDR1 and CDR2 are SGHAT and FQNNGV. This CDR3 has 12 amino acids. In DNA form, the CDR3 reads TGTGCCAGCAGCTTAAACCAAGTGACCCAGTACTTC. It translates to CASSLNQVTQYF.

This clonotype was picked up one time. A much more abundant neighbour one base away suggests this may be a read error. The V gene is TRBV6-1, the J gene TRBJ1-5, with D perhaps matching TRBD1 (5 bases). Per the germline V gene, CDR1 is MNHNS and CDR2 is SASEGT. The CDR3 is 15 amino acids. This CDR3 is CASREATGPNQPQHF. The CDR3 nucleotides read TGTGCCAGCCGTGAAGCAACAGGCCCTAATCAGCCCCAGCATTTT.